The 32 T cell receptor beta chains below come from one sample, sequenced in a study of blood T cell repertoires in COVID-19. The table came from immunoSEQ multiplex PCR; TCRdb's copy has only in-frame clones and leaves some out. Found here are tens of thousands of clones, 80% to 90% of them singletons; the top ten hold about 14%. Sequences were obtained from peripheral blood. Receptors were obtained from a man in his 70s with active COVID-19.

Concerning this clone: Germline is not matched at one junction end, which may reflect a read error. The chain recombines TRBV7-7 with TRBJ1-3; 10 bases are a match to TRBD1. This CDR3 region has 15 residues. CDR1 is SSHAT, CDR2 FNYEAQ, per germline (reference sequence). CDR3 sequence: CASSEGQGPGNTIYF. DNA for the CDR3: TGTGCTAGCAGCGAGGGACAGGGGCCGGGAAACACCATATATTTT. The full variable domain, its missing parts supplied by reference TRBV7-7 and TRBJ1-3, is GAGVSQSPRYKVTKRGQDVTLRCDPISSHATLYWYQQALGQGPEFLTYFNYEAQPDKSGLPSDRFSAERPEGSISTLTIQRTEQRDSAMYRCASSEGQGPGNTIYFGEGSWLTVV.

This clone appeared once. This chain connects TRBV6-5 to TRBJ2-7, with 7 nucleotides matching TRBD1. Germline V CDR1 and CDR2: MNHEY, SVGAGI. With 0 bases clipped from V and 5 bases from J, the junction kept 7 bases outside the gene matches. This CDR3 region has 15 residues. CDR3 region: CASSYSGGDSHEQYF. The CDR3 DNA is TGTGCCAGCAGTTACTCAGGGGGCGATAGCCACGAGCAGTACTTC.

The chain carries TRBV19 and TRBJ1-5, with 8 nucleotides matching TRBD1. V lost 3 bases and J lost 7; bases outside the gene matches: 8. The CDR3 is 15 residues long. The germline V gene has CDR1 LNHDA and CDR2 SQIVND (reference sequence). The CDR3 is CASSISQGARQPQHF. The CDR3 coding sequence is TGTGCCAGTAGTATTTCCCAGGGGGCTAGGCAGCCCCAGCATTTT.

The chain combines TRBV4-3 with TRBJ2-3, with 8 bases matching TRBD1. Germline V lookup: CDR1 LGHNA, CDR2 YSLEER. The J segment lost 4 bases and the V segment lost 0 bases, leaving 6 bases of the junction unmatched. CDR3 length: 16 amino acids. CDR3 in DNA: TGCGCCAGCAGCCAAGAGAGAGACAGGGGTGCAGATACGCAGTATTTT. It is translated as CASSQERDRGADTQYF.

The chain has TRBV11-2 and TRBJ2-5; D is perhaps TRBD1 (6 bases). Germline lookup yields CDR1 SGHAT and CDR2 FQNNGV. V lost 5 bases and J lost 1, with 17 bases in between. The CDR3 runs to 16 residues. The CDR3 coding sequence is TGTGCCAGCAGCAACAGACTACAGGGCCGCCAAGAGACCCAGTACTTC. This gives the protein CASSNRLQGRQETQYF. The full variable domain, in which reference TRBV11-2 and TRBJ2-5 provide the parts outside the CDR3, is EAGVAQSPRYKIIEKRQSVAFWCNPISGHATLYWYQQILGQGPKLLIQFQNNGVVDDSQLPKDRFSAERLKGVDSTLKIQPAKLEDSAVYLCASSNRLQGRQETQYFGPGTRLLVL.

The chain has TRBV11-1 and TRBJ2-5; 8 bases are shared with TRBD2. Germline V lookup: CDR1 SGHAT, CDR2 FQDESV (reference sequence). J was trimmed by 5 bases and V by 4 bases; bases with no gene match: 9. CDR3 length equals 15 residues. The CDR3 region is CASSYGTSSVETQYF. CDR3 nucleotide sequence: TGTGCCAGCAGCTACGGGACTAGTTCTGTTGAGACCCAGTACTTC. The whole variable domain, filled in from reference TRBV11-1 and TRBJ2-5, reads EAEVAQSPRYKITEKSQAVAFWCDPISGHATLYWYRQILGQGPELLVQFQDESVVDDSQLPKDRFSAERLKGVDSTLKIQPAELGDSAMYLCASSYGTSSVETQYFGPGTRLLVL.

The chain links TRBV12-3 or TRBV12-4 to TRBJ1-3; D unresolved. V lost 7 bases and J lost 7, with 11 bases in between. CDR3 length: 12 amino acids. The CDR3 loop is CASNQAGNTIYF. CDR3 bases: TGTGCCAGCAACCAAGCGGGGAACACCATATATTTT.

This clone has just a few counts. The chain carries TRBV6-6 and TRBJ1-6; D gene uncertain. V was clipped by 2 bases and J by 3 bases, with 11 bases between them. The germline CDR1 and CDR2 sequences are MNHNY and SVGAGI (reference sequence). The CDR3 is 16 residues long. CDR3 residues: CASSYNQDDYNSPLHF. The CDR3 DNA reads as TGTGCCAGCAGTTACAATCAGGATGACTATAATTCACCCCTCCACTTT.

DNA for the CDR3: TGTGCCACCCAAGGGGACAGATATCTCTCTGGAAACACCATATATTTT. Translating it yields CATQGDRYLSGNTIYF. The chain uses TRBV19 and TRBJ1-3; 7 positions agree with TRBD1. Germline V gene lookup returns CDR1 LNHDA and CDR2 SQIVND (reference sequence). CDR3 length: 16 residues. Unmatched junction bases numbered 12, after V lost 10 bases and J lost 0 bases.

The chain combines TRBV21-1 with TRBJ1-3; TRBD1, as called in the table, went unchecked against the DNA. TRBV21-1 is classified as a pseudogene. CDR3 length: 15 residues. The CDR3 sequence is CASSRLDSSGNTIYF. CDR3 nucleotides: TGTGCCAGCAGCAGGTTGGACAGCTCTGGAAACACCATATATTTT.

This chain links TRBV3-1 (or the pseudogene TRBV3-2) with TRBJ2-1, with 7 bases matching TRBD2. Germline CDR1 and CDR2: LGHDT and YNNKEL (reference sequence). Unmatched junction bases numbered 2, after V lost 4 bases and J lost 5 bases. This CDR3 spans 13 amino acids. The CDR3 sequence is CASSLGTNNEQFF. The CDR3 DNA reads TGTGCCAGCAGCCTTGGGACTAACAATGAGCAGTTCTTC.

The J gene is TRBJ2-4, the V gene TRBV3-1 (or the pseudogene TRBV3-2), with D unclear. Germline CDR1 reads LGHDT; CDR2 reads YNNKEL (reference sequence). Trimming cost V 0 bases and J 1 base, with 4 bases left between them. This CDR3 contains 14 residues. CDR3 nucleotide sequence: TGTGCCAGCAGCCAAGAACAGGCCAAAAACATTCAGTACTTC. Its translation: CASSQEQAKNIQYF.

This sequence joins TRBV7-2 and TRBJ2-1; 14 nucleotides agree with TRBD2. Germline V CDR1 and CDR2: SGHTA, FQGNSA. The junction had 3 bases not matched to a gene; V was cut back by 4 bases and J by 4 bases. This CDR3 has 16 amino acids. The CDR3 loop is CASSSGLAGGYNEQFF. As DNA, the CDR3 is TGTGCCAGCAGCTCAGGACTAGCGGGGGGTTACAATGAGCAGTTCTTC.

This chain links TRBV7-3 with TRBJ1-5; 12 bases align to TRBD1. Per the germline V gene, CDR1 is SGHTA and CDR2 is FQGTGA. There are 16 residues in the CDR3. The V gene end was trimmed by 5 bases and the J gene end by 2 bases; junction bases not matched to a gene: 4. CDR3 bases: TGTGCCAGCAGCCGGGACAGGGGGCGAGGCAATCAGCCCCAGCATTTT. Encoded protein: CASSRDRGRGNQPQHF.

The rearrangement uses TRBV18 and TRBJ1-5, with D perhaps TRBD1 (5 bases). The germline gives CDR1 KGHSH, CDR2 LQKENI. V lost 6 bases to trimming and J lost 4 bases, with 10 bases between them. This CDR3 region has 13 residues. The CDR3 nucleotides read TGTGCCAGCTCTCAGCAGGGTAATCAGCCCCAGCATTTT. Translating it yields CASSQQGNQPQHF.

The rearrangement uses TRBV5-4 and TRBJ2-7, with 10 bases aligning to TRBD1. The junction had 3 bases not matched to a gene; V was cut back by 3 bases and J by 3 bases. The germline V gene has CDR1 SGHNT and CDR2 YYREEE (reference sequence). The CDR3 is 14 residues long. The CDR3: CASSYWTGGYEQYF. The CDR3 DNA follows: TGTGCCAGCAGCTATTGGACAGGGGGCTACGAGCAGTACTTC.

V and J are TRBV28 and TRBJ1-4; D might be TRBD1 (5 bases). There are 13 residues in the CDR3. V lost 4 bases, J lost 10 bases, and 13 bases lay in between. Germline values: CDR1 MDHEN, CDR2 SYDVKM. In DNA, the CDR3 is TGTGCCAGCAGTTCCCCAGGGATGGGAAAACTGTTTTTT. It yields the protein CASSSPGMGKLFF.

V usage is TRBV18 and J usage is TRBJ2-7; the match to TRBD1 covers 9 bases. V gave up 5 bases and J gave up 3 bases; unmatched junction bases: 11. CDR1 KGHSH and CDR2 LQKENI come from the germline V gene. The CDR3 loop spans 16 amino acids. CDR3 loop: CASSSITGTGFYEQYF. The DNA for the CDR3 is TGTGCCAGCTCATCAATTACGGGGACAGGGTTCTACGAGCAGTACTTC.

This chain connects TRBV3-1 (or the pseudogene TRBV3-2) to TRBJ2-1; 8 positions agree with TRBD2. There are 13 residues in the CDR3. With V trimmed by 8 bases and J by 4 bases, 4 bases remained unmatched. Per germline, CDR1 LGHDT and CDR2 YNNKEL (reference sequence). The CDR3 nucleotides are TGTGCCAGCGCCGGGGGGGCTTACAATGAGCAGTTCTTC. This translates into CASAGGAYNEQFF.

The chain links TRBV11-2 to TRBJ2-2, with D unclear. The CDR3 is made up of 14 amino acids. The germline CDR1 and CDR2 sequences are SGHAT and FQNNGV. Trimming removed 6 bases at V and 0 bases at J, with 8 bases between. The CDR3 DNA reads TGTGCCAGCAGGCGGTGGGCGAACACCGGGGAGCTGTTTTTT. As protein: CASRRWANTGELFF.

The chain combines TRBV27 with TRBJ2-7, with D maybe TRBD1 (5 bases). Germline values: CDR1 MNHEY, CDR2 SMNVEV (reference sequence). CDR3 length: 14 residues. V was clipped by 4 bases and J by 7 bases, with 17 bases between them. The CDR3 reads CASSSIQGMVEQYF. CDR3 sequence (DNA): TGTGCCAGCAGTTCTATCCAGGGAATGGTTGAGCAGTACTTC.

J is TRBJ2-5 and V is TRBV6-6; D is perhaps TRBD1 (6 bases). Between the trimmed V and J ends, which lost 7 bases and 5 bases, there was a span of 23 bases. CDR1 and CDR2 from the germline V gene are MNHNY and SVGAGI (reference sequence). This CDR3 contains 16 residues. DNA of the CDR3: TGTGCCAGCATCCGAGGGGCAGGCCCAAGGGGGGAGACCCAGTACTTC. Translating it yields CASIRGAGPRGETQYF.

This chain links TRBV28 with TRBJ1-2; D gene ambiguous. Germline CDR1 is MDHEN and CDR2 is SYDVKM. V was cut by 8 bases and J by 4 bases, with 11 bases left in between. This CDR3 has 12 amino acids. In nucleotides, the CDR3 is TGTGCCAGCCAAGGAGGGTCCTATGGCTACACCTTC. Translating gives CASQGGSYGYTF.

CDR3: CASSFGQGGYEQYF. Written as DNA, the CDR3 is TGTGCCAGCAGCTTCGGGCAGGGTGGCTACGAGCAGTACTTC. The rearrangement links TRBV7-9 to TRBJ2-7; D might be TRBD1 (5 bases). The CDR3 length is 14 residues. Germline CDR1 SEHNR, CDR2 FQNEAQ (reference sequence). The germline V and J ends were trimmed by 3 bases and 3 bases, with 12 bases remaining between them.

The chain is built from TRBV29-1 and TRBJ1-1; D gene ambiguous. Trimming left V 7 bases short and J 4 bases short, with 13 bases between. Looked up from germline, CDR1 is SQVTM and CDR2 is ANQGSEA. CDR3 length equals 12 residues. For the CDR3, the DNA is TGCAGCGCCCACACAGTAACCACTGAAGCTTTCTTT. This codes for CSAHTVTTEAFF.

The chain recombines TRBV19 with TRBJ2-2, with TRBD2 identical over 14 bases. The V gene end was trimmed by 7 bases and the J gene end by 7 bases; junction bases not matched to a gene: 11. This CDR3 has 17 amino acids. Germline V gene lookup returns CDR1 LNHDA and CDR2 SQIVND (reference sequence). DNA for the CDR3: TGTGCCAGTACCCGATCCGGGACTAGCGGGGGTGACGGGGAGCTGTTTTTT. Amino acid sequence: CASTRSGTSGGDGELFF.

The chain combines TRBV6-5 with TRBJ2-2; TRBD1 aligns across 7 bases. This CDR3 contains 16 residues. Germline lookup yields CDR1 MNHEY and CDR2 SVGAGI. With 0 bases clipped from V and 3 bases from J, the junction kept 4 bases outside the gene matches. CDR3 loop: CASSYSSQGDTGELFF. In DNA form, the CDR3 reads TGTGCCAGCAGTTACTCGAGCCAGGGGGACACCGGGGAGCTGTTTTTT.

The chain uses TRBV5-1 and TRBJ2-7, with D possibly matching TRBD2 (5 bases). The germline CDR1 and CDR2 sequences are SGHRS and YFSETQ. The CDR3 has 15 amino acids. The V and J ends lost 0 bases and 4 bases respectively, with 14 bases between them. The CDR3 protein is CASSLATFRGYEQYF. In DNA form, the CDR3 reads TGCGCCAGCAGCTTGGCCACTTTCCGGGGTTACGAGCAGTACTTC.

CDR3: CASSSGQGYTGELFF. The CDR3 DNA reads TGTGCCAGTAGCAGCGGACAGGGGTACACCGGGGAGCTGTTTTTT. This sequence joins TRBV19 and TRBJ2-2; TRBD1 aligns across 9 bases. V dropped 6 bases and J dropped 3; count of bases not matched to a gene: 5. From germline, CDR1 is LNHDA and CDR2 SQIVND (reference sequence). The CDR3 has 15 amino acids.

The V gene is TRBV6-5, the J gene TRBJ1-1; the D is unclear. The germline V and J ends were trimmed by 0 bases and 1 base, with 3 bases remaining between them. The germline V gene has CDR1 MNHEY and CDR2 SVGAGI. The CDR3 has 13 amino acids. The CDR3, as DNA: TGTGCCAGCAGTTACTCGAGGAACACTGAAGCTTTCTTT. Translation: CASSYSRNTEAFF.

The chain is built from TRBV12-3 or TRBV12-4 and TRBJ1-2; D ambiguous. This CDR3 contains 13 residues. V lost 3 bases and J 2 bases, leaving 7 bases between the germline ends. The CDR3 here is CASSFSTNYGYTF. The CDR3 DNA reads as TGTGCCAGCAGTTTCAGTACAAACTATGGCTACACCTTC.

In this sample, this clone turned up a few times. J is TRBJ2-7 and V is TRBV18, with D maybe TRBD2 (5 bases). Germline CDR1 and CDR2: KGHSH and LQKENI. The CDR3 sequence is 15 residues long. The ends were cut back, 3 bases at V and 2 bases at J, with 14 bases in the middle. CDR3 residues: CASSPSGNGPYEQYF. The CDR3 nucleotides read TGTGCCAGCTCACCGTCCGGGAATGGTCCCTACGAGCAGTACTTC. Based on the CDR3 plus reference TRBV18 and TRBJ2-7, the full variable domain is NAGVMQNPRHLVRRRGQEARLRCSPMKGHSHVYWYRQLPEEGLKFMVYLQKENIIDESGMPKERFSAEFPKEGPSILRIQQVVRGDSAAYFCASSPSGNGPYEQYFGPGTRLTVT.